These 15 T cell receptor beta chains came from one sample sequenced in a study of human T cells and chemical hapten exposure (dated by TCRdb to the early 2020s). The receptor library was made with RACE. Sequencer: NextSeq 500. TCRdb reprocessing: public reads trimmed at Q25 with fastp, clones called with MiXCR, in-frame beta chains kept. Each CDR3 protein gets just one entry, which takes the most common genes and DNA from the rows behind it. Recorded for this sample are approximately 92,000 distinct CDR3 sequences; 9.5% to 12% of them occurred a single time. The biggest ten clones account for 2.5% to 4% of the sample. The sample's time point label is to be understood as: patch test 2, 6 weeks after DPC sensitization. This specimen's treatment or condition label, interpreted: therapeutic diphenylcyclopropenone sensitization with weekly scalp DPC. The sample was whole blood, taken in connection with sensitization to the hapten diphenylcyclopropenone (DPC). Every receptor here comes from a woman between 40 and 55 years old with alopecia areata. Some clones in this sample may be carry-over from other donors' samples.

CDR3 amino acids: CSVGQGQGAGYTF. For the CDR3, the DNA is TGCAGCGTTGGCCAAGGACAGGGAGCTGGCTACACCTTC. The chain employs TRBV29-1 and TRBJ1-2, with 8 bases identical to TRBD1. The CDR3 has 13 amino acids. V lost 4 bases, J lost 7 bases, and 8 bases stayed unmatched. CDR1 and CDR2 (germline): SQVTM, ANQGSEA. Full variable domain (rest looked up from reference TRBV29-1 and TRBJ1-2): SAVISQKPSRDICQRGTSLTIQCQVDSQVTMMFWYRQQPGQSLTLIATANQGSEATYESGFVIDKFPISRPNLTFSTLTVSNMSPEDSSIYLCSVGQGQGAGYTFGSGTRLTVV.

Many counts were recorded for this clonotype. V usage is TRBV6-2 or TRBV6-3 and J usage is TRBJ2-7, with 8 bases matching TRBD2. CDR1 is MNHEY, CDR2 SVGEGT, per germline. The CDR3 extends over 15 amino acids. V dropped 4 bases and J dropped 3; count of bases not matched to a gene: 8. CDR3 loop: CASSSTRSGDYEQYF. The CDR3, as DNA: TGTGCCAGCAGTTCGACGCGTAGCGGGGACTACGAGCAGTACTTC.

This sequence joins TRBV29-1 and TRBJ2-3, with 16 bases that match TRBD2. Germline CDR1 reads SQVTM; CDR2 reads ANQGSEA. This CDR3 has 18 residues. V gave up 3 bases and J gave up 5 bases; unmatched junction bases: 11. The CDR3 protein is CSVDGSGTSGRVGDTQYF. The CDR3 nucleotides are TGCAGCGTTGATGGATCCGGGACTAGCGGGAGGGTGGGAGATACGCAGTATTTT.

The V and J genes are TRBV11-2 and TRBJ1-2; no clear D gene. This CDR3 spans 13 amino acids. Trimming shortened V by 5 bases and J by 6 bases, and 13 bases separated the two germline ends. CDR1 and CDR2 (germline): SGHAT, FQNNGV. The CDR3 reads CASSPRGRDGYTF. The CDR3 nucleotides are TGTGCCAGCAGCCCTCGAGGGCGGGATGGCTACACCTTC.

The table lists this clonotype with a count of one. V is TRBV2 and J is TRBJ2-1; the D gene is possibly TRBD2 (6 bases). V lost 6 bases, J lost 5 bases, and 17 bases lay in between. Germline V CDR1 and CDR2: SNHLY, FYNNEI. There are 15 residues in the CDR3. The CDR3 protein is CASRPLPGRNNEQFF. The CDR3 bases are TGTGCCAGCAGACCGCTCCCCGGGAGAAACAATGAGCAGTTCTTC.

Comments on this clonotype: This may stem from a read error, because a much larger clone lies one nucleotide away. The CDR3, as DNA: TGTGCCAGAAGCTTATATTCCAGGAGCCCAGGTCAGCCCCAGCATTTT. This translates into CARSLYSRSPGQPQHF. The rearrangement uses TRBV27 and TRBJ1-5, with D unclear. V was cut by 9 bases and J by 6 bases, with 24 bases left in between. This CDR3 is 16 amino acids long. Germline values: CDR1 MNHEY, CDR2 SMNVEV (reference sequence).

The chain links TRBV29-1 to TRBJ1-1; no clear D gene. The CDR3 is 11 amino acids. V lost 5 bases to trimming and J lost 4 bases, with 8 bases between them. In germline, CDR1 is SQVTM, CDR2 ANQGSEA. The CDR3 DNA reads TGCAGCGTTTCGGACCGCACTGAAGCTTTCTTT. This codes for CSVSDRTEAFF.

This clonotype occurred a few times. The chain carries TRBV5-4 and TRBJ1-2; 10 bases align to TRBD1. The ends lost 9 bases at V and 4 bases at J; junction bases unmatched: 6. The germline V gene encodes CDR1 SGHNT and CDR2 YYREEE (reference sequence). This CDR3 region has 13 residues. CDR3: CATQGDRGYGYTF. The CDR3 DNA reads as TGTGCCACCCAGGGGGACAGGGGCTATGGCTACACCTTC.

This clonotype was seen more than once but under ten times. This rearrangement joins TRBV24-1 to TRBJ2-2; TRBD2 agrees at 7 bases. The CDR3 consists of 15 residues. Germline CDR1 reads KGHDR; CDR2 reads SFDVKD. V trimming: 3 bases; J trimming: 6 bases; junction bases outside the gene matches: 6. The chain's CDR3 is CATSDRAGAAGELFF. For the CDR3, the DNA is TGTGCCACCAGTGATCGGGCGGGAGCGGCCGGGGAGCTGTTTTTT.

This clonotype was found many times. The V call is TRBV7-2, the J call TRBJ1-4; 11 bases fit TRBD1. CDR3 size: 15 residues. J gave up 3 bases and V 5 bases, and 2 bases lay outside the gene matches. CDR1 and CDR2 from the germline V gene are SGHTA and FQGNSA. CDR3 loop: CASSQDRGPNEKLFF. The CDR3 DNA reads TGTGCCAGCAGCCAGGACAGGGGGCCTAATGAAAAACTGTTTTTT. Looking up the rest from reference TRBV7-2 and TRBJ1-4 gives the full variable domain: GAGVSQSPSNKVTEKGKDVELRCDPISGHTALYWYRQSLGQGLEFLIYFQGNSAPDKSGLPSDRFSAERTGGSVSTLTIQRTQQEDSAVYLCASSQDRGPNEKLFFGSGTQLSVL.

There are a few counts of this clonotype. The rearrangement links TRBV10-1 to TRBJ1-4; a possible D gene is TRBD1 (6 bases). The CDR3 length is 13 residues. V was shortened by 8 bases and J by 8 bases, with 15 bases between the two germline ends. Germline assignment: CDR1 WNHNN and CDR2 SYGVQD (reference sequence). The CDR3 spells CASSGGAGEKLFF. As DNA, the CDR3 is TGCGCCAGCTCGGGGGGGGCAGGCGAAAAACTGTTTTTT.

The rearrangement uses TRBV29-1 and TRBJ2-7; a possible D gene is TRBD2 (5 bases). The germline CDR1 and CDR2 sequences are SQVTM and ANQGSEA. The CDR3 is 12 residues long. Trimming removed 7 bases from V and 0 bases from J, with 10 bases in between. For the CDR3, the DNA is TGCAGCGCAACACGGGACTCCTACGAGCAGTACTTC. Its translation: CSATRDSYEQYF.

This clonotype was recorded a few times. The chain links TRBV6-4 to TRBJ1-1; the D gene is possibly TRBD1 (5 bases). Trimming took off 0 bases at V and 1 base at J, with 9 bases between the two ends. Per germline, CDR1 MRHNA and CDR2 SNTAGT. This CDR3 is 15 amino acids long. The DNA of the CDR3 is TGTGCCAGCAGTGACTCTGGGGGACCGAACACTGAAGCTTTCTTT. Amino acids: CASSDSGGPNTEAFF.

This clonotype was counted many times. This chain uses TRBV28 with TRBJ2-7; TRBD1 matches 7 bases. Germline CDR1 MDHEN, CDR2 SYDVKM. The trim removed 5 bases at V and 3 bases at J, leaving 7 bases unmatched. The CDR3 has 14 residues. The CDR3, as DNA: TGTGCCAGCAGTCTCCTGGGACAGCTCTACGAGCAGTACTTC. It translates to CASSLLGQLYEQYF. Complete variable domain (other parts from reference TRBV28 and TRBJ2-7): DVKVTQSSRYLVKRTGEKVFLECVQDMDHENMFWYRQDPGLGLRLIYFSYDVKMKEKGDIPEGYSVSREKKERFSLILESASTNQTSMYLCASSLLGQLYEQYFGPGTRLTVT.

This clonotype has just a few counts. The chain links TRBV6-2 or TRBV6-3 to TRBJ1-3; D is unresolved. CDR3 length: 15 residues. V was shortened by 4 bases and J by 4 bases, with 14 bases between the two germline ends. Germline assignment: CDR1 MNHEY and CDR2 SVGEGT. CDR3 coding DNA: TGTGCCAGCAGTTCTTGGACGGACGTAGGAAACACCATATATTTT. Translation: CASSSWTDVGNTIYF.